This entry concerns a single TCR beta chain. V gave up 1 base and J gave up 2 bases, with 11 bases separating them. The CDR3 totals 15 residues. CDR1 DFQATT and CDR2 SNEGSKA come from the germline V gene (reference sequence). This sample was taken from a study of T cells after yellow fever vaccination. TCRdb passed the 5' RACE reads through MiXCR, listing each CDR3 protein once. Among 500,000 to 650,000 distinct CDR3 sequences listed, roughly an eighth were seen once. The gene calls are TRBV20-1 and TRBJ2-2; no reliable D call. Material: PBMCs, obtained on the day of the yellow fever booster vaccination. The source of this sequence is a man aged 30 to 45 who received the YFV17D yellow fever vaccine. The CDR3 bases are TGCAGTGCTAGAGCCGGCGTCACAAACACCGGGGAGCTGTTTTTT. Translated, it gives CSARAGVTNTGELFF.